A selection of T cell receptor beta chains follows, all from one sample in a study of regulatory T cells in long-lasting Graves disease. In TCRdb, the multiplex PCR reads were re-called with MiXCR into one record per CDR3 protein. The sample includes hundreds of thousands of distinct CDR3 sequences, 15% to 20% seen only once; the top ten take roughly 27%. This sample was also put to use in a study of T cells in Graves' hyperthyroidism and ophthalmopathy.

The sequencing used peripheral blood mononuclear cells (PBMCs), collected at new diagnosis, from a patient treated with antithyroid drugs. The receptors were gathered from a man aged 40-50 years with Graves disease. The CDR3 runs from the conserved cysteine through the conserved F or W. Fields, in order: clone size, V gene, D gene, J gene, CDR3 protein, CDR3 DNA. The D gene is left open where the match is weak. Rows may omit the clone size; those that give it use once, few, many or a size class.

many	TRBV28	NA	TRBJ2-5	CASRTMLRAAGETQYF	TGTGCCAGCAGGACTATGTTGCGGGCGGCGGGGGAGACCCAGTACTTC
many	TRBV28	TRBD1	TRBJ2-7	CASSPRDRTYEQYF	TGTGCCAGCAGTCCCCGGGACAGAACCTACGAGCAGTACTTC
many	TRBV24-1	TRBD2	TRBJ2-1	CATSDLKAGGINEQFF	TGTGCCACCAGTGATTTGAAAGCGGGGGGGATCAATGAGCAGTTCTTC
many	TRBV20-1	TRBD1	TRBJ1-4	CSASGQGNEKLFF	TGCAGTGCTAGCGGACAGGGCAATGAAAAACTGTTTTTT
NA	TRBV4-2	TRBD2	TRBJ2-4	CASSQDFGRGGNIQYF	TGTGCCAGCAGCCAAGATTTCGGGAGGGGGGGAAACATTCAGTACTTC
many	TRBV5-4	NA	TRBJ1-1	CASSLMSQMRTEAFF	TGTGCCAGCAGCTTGATGAGCCAGATGCGCACTGAAGCTTTCTTT
few	TRBV5-1	NA	TRBJ2-5	CASSLLTDQETQYF	TGCGCCAGCAGCTTGTTGACAGACCAAGAGACCCAGTACTTC
NA	TRBV14	TRBD2	TRBJ2-3	CASSQGLAGGFTDTQYF	TGTGCCAGCAGCCAAGGACTAGCGGGGGGATTCACAGATACGCAGTATTTT
NA	TRBV4-3	NA	TRBJ2-2	CASNLAPGELFF	TGCGCCAGCAATCTAGCCCCCGGGGAGCTGTTTTTT
NA	TRBV12-3/TRBV12-4	NA	TRBJ1-4	CASSLRRQGEEKLFF	TGTGCCAGCAGTTTAAGAAGGCAGGGCGAGGAAAAACTGTTTTTT
once	TRBV5-1	NA	TRBJ2-5	CASSLLGSRGETQYF	TGCGCCAGCAGCTTGTTGGGGTCCCGGGGGGAGACCCAGTACTTC
many	TRBV7-2	TRBD1	TRBJ2-7	CASSLVRWGQPKSYEQYF	TGTGCCAGCAGCTTAGTTCGTTGGGGACAGCCTAAATCCTACGAGCAGTACTTC
few	TRBV7-2	TRBD1	TRBJ2-7	CASSPTRTGGYEQYF	TGTGCCAGCAGCCCAACAAGGACAGGGGGCTACGAGCAGTACTTC
many	TRBV28	NA	TRBJ1-5	CASITGTTDQPQHF	TGTGCCAGCATTACCGGGACAACGGATCAGCCCCAGCATTTT
many	TRBV18	TRBD1	TRBJ1-2	CASSPPGQGFLYTF	TGTGCCAGCTCACCACCGGGACAGGGATTCCTCTACACCTTC
many	TRBV20-1	NA	TRBJ2-3	CSAGGTATSTDTQYF	TGCAGTGCTGGTGGGACCGCAACTAGCACAGATACGCAGTATTTT
many	TRBV6-1	TRBD1	TRBJ1-3	CASRGQGKSGNTIYF	TGTGCCAGCAGAGGACAGGGGAAATCTGGAAACACCATATATTTT
NA	TRBV27	NA	TRBJ1-2	CASREQANYGYTF	TGTGCCAGCAGGGAACAAGCTAACTATGGCTACACCTTC
few	TRBV4-3	TRBD1	TRBJ2-1	CASSQAGTDYNEQFF	TGCGCCAGCAGCCAAGCCGGGACAGACTACAATGAGCAGTTCTTC
few	TRBV25-1	NA	TRBJ2-7	CASSESTGPYEQYF	TGTGCCAGCAGTGAATCTACAGGGCCCTACGAGCAGTACTTC
many	TRBV28	NA	TRBJ1-2	CASSFGRTYGYTF	TGTGCCAGCAGTTTCGGCAGGACGTATGGCTACACCTTC
NA	TRBV15	NA	TRBJ2-1	CATSRGGSEQFF	TGTGCCACCAGCAGAGGGGGAAGTGAGCAGTTCTTC
many	TRBV6-1	NA	TRBJ1-1	CASSSDRGGKAFF	TGTGCCAGCAGCAGCGACAGAGGGGGAAAAGCTTTCTTT
many	TRBV2	NA	TRBJ2-7	CASTGGLGYEQYF	TGTGCCAGCACTGGCGGGCTTGGCTACGAGCAGTACTTC
NA	TRBV9	TRBD1	TRBJ2-7	CASSPYGGQGLGEQYF	TGTGCCAGCAGCCCGTACGGAGGACAGGGATTGGGGGAGCAGTACTTC
few	TRBV28	NA	TRBJ1-3	CASSFLAGPGNTIYF	TGTGCCAGCAGTTTTCTGGCGGGACCTGGAAACACCATATATTTT
few	TRBV5-8	NA	TRBJ1-6	CASSFVQGLNSPLHF	TGTGCCAGCAGCTTCGTACAGGGACTAAATTCACCCCTCCACTTT
many	TRBV7-2	NA	TRBJ2-1	CASSTQGGLFYNEQFF	TGTGCCAGCAGCACTCAGGGTGGCCTTTTCTACAATGAGCAGTTCTTC
NA	TRBV7-9	NA	TRBJ2-1	CASRKDSLYNEQFF	TGTGCCAGCAGGAAAGATTCCCTCTACAATGAGCAGTTCTTC
many	TRBV4-2	NA	TRBJ2-7	CASSQVKDTFYEQYF	TGTGCCAGCAGCCAGGTCAAGGACACTTTCTACGAGCAGTACTTC
NA	TRBV20-1	NA	TRBJ1-2	CSAWDKRNYGYTF	TGCAGTGCTTGGGACAAACGTAACTATGGCTACACCTTC
NA	TRBV28	TRBD1	TRBJ2-2	CATAISTGVTGELFF	TGTGCCACCGCAATCTCGACAGGGGTCACCGGGGAGCTGTTTTTT
many	TRBV12-3/TRBV12-4	NA	TRBJ2-3	CASSLATPWDTQYF	TGTGCCAGCAGTTTAGCCACGCCCTGGGATACGCAGTATTTT
many	TRBV6-1	TRBD1	TRBJ2-5	CASRDRGSGTQYF	TGTGCCAGCAGGGACAGGGGATCTGGGACCCAGTACTTC
many	TRBV20-1	NA	TRBJ2-2	CSARRDTGELFF	TGCAGTGCTAGGCGGGACACCGGGGAGCTGTTTTTT
many	TRBV7-2	NA	TRBJ2-4	CASSLAAGAKNIQYF	TGTGCCAGCAGCTTAGCGGCGGGGGCCAAAAACATTCAGTACTTC
many	TRBV28	TRBD2	TRBJ2-1	CASRTSGGYEQFF	TGTGCCAGCAGGACTAGCGGGGGTTATGAGCAGTTCTTC
NA	TRBV20-1	NA	TRBJ1-4	CSAIQGNEKLFF	TGCAGTGCTATCCAGGGGAATGAAAAACTGTTTTTT
many	TRBV28	NA	TRBJ2-7	CASSLEPPLSNEQYF	TGTGCCAGCAGTTTAGAGCCCCCTCTTTCAAACGAGCAGTACTTC
NA	TRBV4-3	NA	TRBJ2-1	CASSQDRQYYNEQFF	TGCGCCAGCAGCCAAGATCGGCAGTATTACAATGAGCAGTTCTTC
many	TRBV7-2	NA	TRBJ2-1	CASSLVLGPSYNEQFF	TGTGCCAGCAGCTTAGTCTTGGGGCCCTCCTACAATGAGCAGTTCTTC
many	TRBV20-1	NA	TRBJ2-7	CSARRTVRASEQYF	TGCAGTGCTCGCCGGACAGTGAGGGCCTCCGAGCAGTACTTC
NA	TRBV5-1	TRBD1	TRBJ1-4	CASSRRTGGNEKLFF	TGCGCCAGCAGCCGGAGGACAGGGGGTAATGAAAAACTGTTTTTT
few	TRBV5-1	NA	TRBJ1-6	CASSLEGKIGSPLHF	TGCGCCAGCAGCTTGGAAGGGAAAATCGGTTCACCCCTCCACTTT
many	TRBV2	TRBD2	TRBJ2-3	CASGGATSGGAHTQYF	TGTGCCAGCGGAGGGGCGACTAGCGGGGGGGCTCATACGCAGTATTTT
NA	TRBV7-2	NA	TRBJ2-2	CASTQMGGSRHTGELFF	TGTGCCAGCACCCAAATGGGGGGATCGCGACACACCGGGGAGCTGTTTTTT
many	TRBV7-9	TRBD1	TRBJ2-5	CASSPGLGQGGQETQYF	TGTGCCAGCAGCCCCGGGTTAGGACAGGGAGGCCAAGAGACCCAGTACTTC
NA	TRBV30	TRBD2	TRBJ2-7	CAWSVRGGRSYEQYF	TGTGCCTGGAGTGTACGGGGGGGGCGATCCTACGAGCAGTACTTC
NA	TRBV4-3	NA	TRBJ2-5	CASSQGGQGPGETQYF	TGCGCCAGCAGCCAAGGGGGGCAGGGCCCGGGAGAGACCCAGTACTTC
many	TRBV5-1	TRBD2	TRBJ2-3	CASSPGPRTSGTDTQYF	TGCGCCAGCAGCCCTGGACCCAGGACTAGCGGCACAGATACGCAGTATTTT
many	TRBV5-4	NA	TRBJ2-5	CASSLGAQDRTQYF	TGTGCCAGCAGCTTGGGGGCACAAGACCGGACCCAGTACTTC
many	TRBV2	TRBD2	TRBJ2-7	CASNGAAGDSYEQYF	TGTGCCAGCAACGGGGCAGCGGGGGACTCCTACGAGCAGTACTTC
NA	TRBV20-1	TRBD2	TRBJ2-5	CSARGFVRTSGGFETQYF	TGCAGTGCTAGAGGGTTTGTACGGACTAGCGGGGGGTTTGAGACCCAGTACTTC
many	TRBV6-1	NA	TRBJ2-2	CASSVLRAATGELFF	TGTGCCAGCAGTGTACTACGGGCCGCCACCGGGGAGCTGTTTTTT
many	TRBV28	NA	TRBJ1-1	CASKPRYTEAFF	TGTGCCAGCAAGCCCCGCTACACTGAAGCTTTCTTT
few	TRBV28	TRBD2	TRBJ2-5	CASSLPAGGYRETQYF	TGTGCCAGCAGTTTACCAGCGGGGGGGTACCGGGAGACCCAGTACTTC